This T cell receptor (beta chain) appears in the sequencing data of a study of blood T cell repertoires in COVID-19. The assay was immunoSEQ multiplex PCR, and TCRdb's table has in-frame clones only and misses some. The table shows some 140,000 clones, with around three quarters occurring only once. The V gene's germline CDR1 is SEHNR and CDR2 FQNEAQ (reference sequence). This CDR3 contains 14 residues. V was pared by 4 bases and J by 4 bases, with 6 bases of the junction left unmatched. The J gene is TRBJ1-1, the V gene TRBV7-9; the match to TRBD1 covers 7 bases. The TCR originated in an elderly man with acute or convalescent COVID-19. Sequenced sample: peripheral blood. The chain's CDR3 is CASSSHRDSTEAFF. DNA of the CDR3: TGTGCCAGCAGCTCCCACCGGGACAGCACTGAAGCTTTCTTT. The full variable domain, in which reference TRBV7-9 and TRBJ1-1 provide the parts outside the CDR3, is DTGVSQNPRHKITKRGQNVTFRCDPISEHNRLYWYRQTLGQGPEFLTYFQNEAQLEKSRLLSDRFSAERPKGSFSTLEIQRTEQGDSAMYLCASSSHRDSTEAFFGQGTRLTVV.